This record looks at one T cell receptor (beta chain) sequence and its context. Its antigen is undetermined. CDR1 SNHLY and CDR2 FYNNEI come from the germline V gene. V lost 2 bases and J 0 bases, leaving 15 bases between the germline ends. The CDR3 is 17 residues long. This sample was taken from a study of post-analysis software for immune sequencing data. Background on the study: Recorded disease courses covered relapsing-remitting, secondary progressive and progressive-relapsing multiple sclerosis. Some patients had no subtype annotation.

Whole-study findings and limits: Roughly five TRBV segments appeared more often in patients than in controls, and TRBV5-6, TRBV5-1 and TRBV20-1 were among these. Batch-mates among the samples co-clustered strongly by F measure. Normalized Chao1 diversity was significantly reduced in patients versus controls.

Built from TCR beta cDNA, the libraries had unique molecular identifiers in them. T cells numbering roughly 0.95 to 10 million gave rise to 500,000 or so cDNA molecules. TCRdb independently ran MiXCR on the PCR reads; one entry per CDR3 protein. The sample yields about 200,000 distinct CDR3 sequences, 25% to 30% seen once. The sample was blood. The TCR comes from a girl between 2 and 17 years old with multiple sclerosis. The rearrangement links TRBV2 to TRBJ2-3; tentatively, D is TRBD2 (5 bases). CDR3 in DNA: TGTGCCAGCAGTGAACTAATTCGAGGGTACAGCACAGATACGCAGTATTTT. Protein product: CASSELIRGYSTDTQYF.